This entry features one TCR beta chain sequence. The germline gives CDR1 GTSNPN, CDR2 SVGIG (reference sequence). Trimming at V came to 3 bases and at J to 1 base, leaving 5 bases not matched to a gene. The CDR3 is made up of 15 amino acids. This sample stems from a study of shared clonotypes between healthy human individuals. Approximately 28,000 T cell genomes (roughly 300 ng DNA) went into each PBMC replicate. Produced via immunoSEQ multiplex PCR; TCRdb's table is partial and in-frame only. This table holds roughly 500,000 clones, roughly 80% found once. This TCR was sampled from a woman in her forties in good health. Some clones in this sample may be carry-over from other donors' samples. The chain couples TRBV30 to TRBJ2-1, with 8 bases aligning to TRBD2. Source material: PBMCs. CDR3 sequence (DNA): TGTGCCTGGAGGAAGCGGGAGAGGTCCTACAATGAGCAGTTCTTC. It codes for CAWRKRERSYNEQFF.